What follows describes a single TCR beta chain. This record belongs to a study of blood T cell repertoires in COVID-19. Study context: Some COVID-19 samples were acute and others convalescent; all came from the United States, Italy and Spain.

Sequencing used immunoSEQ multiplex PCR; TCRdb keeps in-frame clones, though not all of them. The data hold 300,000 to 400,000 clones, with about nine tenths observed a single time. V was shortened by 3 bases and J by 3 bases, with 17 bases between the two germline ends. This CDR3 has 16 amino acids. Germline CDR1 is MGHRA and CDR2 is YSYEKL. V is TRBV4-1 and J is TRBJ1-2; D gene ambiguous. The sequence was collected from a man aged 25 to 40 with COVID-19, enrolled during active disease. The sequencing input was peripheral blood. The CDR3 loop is CASSQREDTTYYGYTF. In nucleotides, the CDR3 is TGCGCCAGCAGCCAGAGAGAGGATACCACGTACTATGGCTACACCTTC.